This T cell receptor beta chain was recorded in a study of beta chain features in type 1 diabetes. Study findings and constraints: Whatever favoring of shorter templates PCR might show would apply equally to patients and controls. Shortening that was moderate but significant affected the TCRB CDR3s of Type 1 diabetes patients in all four CD4+ subsets.

A word on this clone: As yet, its antigen is unknown.

CD4+ cells of the naive, central memory, regulatory and stem cell-like memory types were sorted via CD45RO/CCR7/CD25/CD127/CD95/CD27. Reverse transcription of all isolated RNA meant that expressed TCRB transcripts were sequenced. TCRdb keeps only in-frame clones here, not all; method: immunoSEQ multiplex PCR. The data hold 150,000 to 200,000 clones, with roughly 59% observed a single time. V lost 7 bases to trimming and J lost 4 bases; unmatched junction nucleotides: 13. CDR3 length: 16 residues. The germline gives CDR1 SQVTM, CDR2 ANQGSEA. The TCR originated in a young man with type 1 diabetes. Source material: naive CD4+ T cells from blood. V usage is TRBV29-1 and J usage is TRBJ2-1; 10 positions agree with TRBD2. This CDR3 is CSALDWSGGAYNEQFF. The CDR3, as DNA: TGCAGCGCCCTTGATTGGAGCGGGGGGGCATACAATGAGCAGTTCTTC.